The clone carrying this TCR beta chain occurred once. Its antigen is undetermined. The V gene's germline CDR1 is KGHSH and CDR2 LQKENI. The CDR3 consists of 14 residues. The J segment lost 8 bases and the V segment lost 6 bases, leaving 7 bases of the junction unmatched. The sample is drawn from a study of cytomegalovirus exposure and HLA in healthy donors. Findings and caveats of the study: Later, an analysis showed that TCR beta chains associated with HLA were more clonally expanded than others that were equally common.

PCR employed 60 Vbeta and 13 Jbeta primers. Sequencing was performed with immunoSEQ multiplex PCR; in TCRdb, only in-frame clones are kept and a portion is missing. In the table there are about 140,000 clones, around 76% of which are singletons. This sequence was found in a male donor in good health and CMV-seronegative. The sequenced sample was PBMCs. This sequence joins TRBV18 and TRBJ1-4; 9 positions match TRBD1. This CDR3 is CASSSGQGSEKLFF. CDR3 bases: TGTGCCAGCTCGTCCGGACAGGGGAGCGAAAAACTGTTTTTT.